These 10 T cell receptor beta chains share one sample of origin, sequenced in a study of blood T cell repertoires in COVID-19. Assay: immunoSEQ multiplex PCR; the TCRdb copy retains only in-frame clones and omits some. The repertoire consists of about 250,000 clones, with approximately 85% occurring once and the leading ten covering about 0.74%. The sequencing sample was made of peripheral blood. These receptor sequences come from a woman in her 30s with acute or convalescent COVID-19.

This chain uses TRBV5-4 with TRBJ1-2; D uncertain. The CDR3 contains 17 residues. In germline, CDR1 is SGHNT, CDR2 YYREEE (reference sequence). The V and J ends lost 1 base and 4 bases respectively, with 20 bases between them. CDR3 protein: CASSLSGGPSLRYGYTF. The CDR3 DNA reads as TGTGCCAGCAGCTTGTCCGGCGGCCCCAGTCTCCGCTATGGCTACACCTTC.

The genes are TRBV6-5 and TRBJ1-1; the D gene is possibly TRBD1 (6 bases). The germline gives CDR1 MNHEY, CDR2 SVGAGI. The V end was cut by 7 bases, the J end by 1 base, with 13 bases between. The CDR3 loop spans 14 amino acids. The CDR3 spells CASIKQGENTEAFF. Here the CDR3 DNA reads TGTGCCAGCATAAAACAGGGAGAGAACACTGAAGCTTTCTTT.

The count of this clone is one. This sequence joins TRBV4-1 and TRBJ1-6; no clear D. Trimming removed 3 bases from V and 0 bases from J, with 9 bases in between. The CDR3 sequence is 16 residues long. Germline CDR1 MGHRA, CDR2 YSYEKL. The CDR3: CASSHLQSSYNSPLHF. The CDR3 DNA reads as TGCGCCAGCAGCCACTTACAGAGCTCCTATAATTCACCCCTCCACTTT.

J is TRBJ2-2 and V is TRBV5-1; D perhaps matches TRBD2 (5 bases). V was shortened by 2 bases and J by 4 bases, with 9 bases between the two germline ends. Per the germline V gene, CDR1 is SGHRS and CDR2 is YFSETQ. CDR3 length equals 14 residues. DNA for the CDR3: TGCGCCAGCAGCTTACTAGTGGCCACCGGGGAGCTGTTTTTT. This translates into CASSLLVATGELFF. The complete variable domain, with remaining parts taken from reference TRBV5-1 and TRBJ2-2, reads KAGVTQTPRYLIKTRGQQVTLSCSPISGHRSVSWYQQTPGQGLQFLFEYFSETQRNKGNFPGRFSGRQFSNSRSEMNVSTLELGDSALYLCASSLLVATGELFFGEGSRLTVL.

This clone was found once. V usage is TRBV7-2 and J usage is TRBJ2-7; 8 bases are shared with TRBD1. Germline-derived CDR1 and CDR2 are SGHTA and FQGNSA. V lost 3 bases and J lost 1; bases outside the gene matches: 5. This CDR3 comprises 15 residues. CDR3 bases: TGTGCCAGCAGCTTTTATAGGACAGGGTCCTACGAGCAGTACTTC. Amino acid sequence: CASSFYRTGSYEQYF.

J is TRBJ1-5 and V is TRBV20-1, with unresolved D. The CDR3 extends over 15 amino acids. Deletions cut 3 bases from V and 2 bases from J, with 14 bases between. CDR1 and CDR2 (germline): DFQATT, SNEGSKA (reference sequence). The CDR3: CSASRGVEGNQPQHF. In DNA form, the CDR3 reads TGCAGTGCTAGTCGCGGGGTGGAGGGCAATCAGCCCCAGCATTTT.

This chain joins TRBV16 and TRBJ1-5; D uncertain. The V and J ends lost 4 bases and 6 bases respectively, with 10 bases between them. Germline V CDR1 and CDR2: KGHSY, FQNENV. The CDR3 consists of 13 residues. As DNA, the CDR3 is TGTGCCAGCAGCCTCGGTCTAAGTCAGCCCCAGCATTTT. It specifies CASSLGLSQPQHF. Together with reference TRBV16 and TRBJ1-5, the CDR3 gives the full variable domain: GEEVAQTPKHLVRGEGQKAKLYCAPIKGHSYVFWYQQVLKNEFKFLISFQNENVFDETGMPKERFSAKCLPNSPCSLEIQATKLEDSAVYFCASSLGLSQPQHFGDGTRLSIL.

The rearrangement uses TRBV11-3 and TRBJ2-1, with 7 bases matching TRBD1. Losses at the gene ends were 4 bases for V and 0 bases for J; bases not matched to a gene: 12. The CDR3 sequence is 18 residues long. Germline loops: CDR1 SGHNT, CDR2 YENEEA. Here the CDR3 DNA reads TGTGCCAGCAGCTCGTACGACAGGGCGGGCCGCTCCTACAATGAGCAGTTCTTC. Residues: CASSSYDRAGRSYNEQFF.

The V and J genes are TRBV5-1 and TRBJ2-2; tentative D call: TRBD2 (5 bases). The CDR3 length is 16 residues. The germline gives CDR1 SGHRS, CDR2 YFSETQ. Trimming cost V 4 bases and J 0 bases, with 13 bases left between them. DNA of the CDR3: TGCGCCAGCAGCAGAGTAGCGAGGGCGAACACCGGGGAGCTGTTTTTT. Protein: CASSRVARANTGELFF.

This clone has just one count. The gene calls are TRBV3-1 (or the pseudogene TRBV3-2) and TRBJ2-2; possibly TRBD1 for D (5 bases). The germline CDR1 and CDR2 sequences are LGHDT and YNNKEL (reference sequence). With 3 bases removed from V and 6 bases from J, the gap between germline ends came to 14 bases. CDR3 length: 15 amino acids. The CDR3 loop reads CASSHYGAYAGELFF. CDR3 nucleotides: TGTGCCAGCAGCCATTATGGGGCGTATGCCGGGGAGCTGTTTTTT.